This T cell receptor (beta chain) comes out of a study of Graves' ophthalmopathy and Graves' hyperthyroidism. Regarding the study as a whole: For separating ophthalmopathy from stable hyperthyroidism, a 13-signature model gave around 86% sensitivity and roughly 83% specificity.

V was trimmed by 1 base and J by 6 bases, leaving 7 bases between them. The CDR3 is 12 amino acids. CDR1 and CDR2 (germline): SGHRS, YFSETQ. Where ophthalmopathy was absent within 18 months of follow-up, hyperthyroidism was stable. RNA served as the template for amplifying TCR beta CDR3 regions. First-round RT-PCR employed HTBI primers, with a second-round multiplex PCR after it. TCRdb reprocessed the multiplex PCR reads via MiXCR and lists one record per CDR3 protein. This sample carries hundreds of thousands of distinct CDR3 sequences, about 20% of them seen once, and the ten largest clones take about 6.6%. This clonotype was picked up a small number of times. Antigen: not known.

Sequenced sample: peripheral blood. The receptor's source is a young woman with stable Graves' hyperthyroidism. Some clones in this sample may be carry-over from other donors' samples. This sequence joins TRBV5-1 and TRBJ1-1, with D uncertain. For the CDR3, the DNA is TGCGCCAGCAGCTTGTCAGGTTCTGAAGCTTTCTTT. It encodes CASSLSGSEAFF.